The next 28 T cell receptor beta chains were all read from a single sample in a study of CDR3 diversity in severe acne. TCRdb reanalysed the PCR reads using MiXCR and keeps one entry per CDR3 protein. The data contain around 83,000 distinct CDR3 sequences, approximately 49% of them singletons. The sequenced material came from blood. These receptor sequences come from a male donor with severe acne vulgaris.

This clonotype has only one observation. The chain couples TRBV20-1 to TRBJ2-7; unclear D gene. Per the germline V gene, CDR1 is DFQATT and CDR2 is SNEGSKA (reference sequence). This CDR3 has 12 amino acids. V was clipped by 3 bases and J by 4 bases, with 10 bases between them. The CDR3 DNA reads TGCAGTGCTAGTGGGGTGCTATACGAGCAGTACTTC. Protein: CSASGVLYEQYF.

With regard to this clonotype: This may stem from a read error, because a much larger clone lies one nucleotide away. The rearrangement links TRBV20-1 to TRBJ1-1; D might be TRBD1 (5 bases). Trimming pared 1 base from V and 6 bases from J, leaving 12 bases between. The V gene's germline CDR1 is DFQATT and CDR2 SNEGSKA (reference sequence). CDR3 size: 13 residues. CDR3 DNA sequence: TGCAGTGCTAGAGTGGAATGGGACGCTGAAGCTTTCTTT. Translated: CSARVEWDAEAFF.

This clonotype has a single count. This may arise from a read error, as a much more abundant clone is one base away. This chain uses TRBV7-9 with TRBJ2-1; 7 bases align to TRBD2. The CDR3 loop spans 12 amino acids. Germline V CDR1 and CDR2: SEHNR, FQNEAQ (reference sequence). For the CDR3, the DNA is TGTGGCAGCAGAGCGGGAAGGAATGAGCAGTTCTTC. This codes for CGSRAGRNEQFF.

The chain employs TRBV20-1 and TRBJ2-6, with D uncertain. Germline V gene data show CDR1 as DFQATT and CDR2 as SNEGSKA (reference sequence). This CDR3 is 16 amino acids long. Trimming removed 2 bases at V and 4 bases at J, with 15 bases between. The DNA for the CDR3 is TGCAGTGCTAGACCTCCCTCGTTCACCGGGGCCAACGTCCTGACTTTC. Amino acid sequence: CSARPPSFTGANVLTF.

Of note for this clonotype: Possible read error: a much larger clone is one base away. The chain is built from TRBV2 and TRBJ2-3, with a possible D match to TRBD2 (5 bases). The CDR3 is made up of 16 amino acids. V lost 6 bases and J lost 1, with 17 bases in between. The germline gives CDR1 SNHLY, CDR2 FYNNEI. The CDR3 loop reads CASSKAVSEGTDTQYF. The DNA of the CDR3 is TGTGCCAGCAGCAAAGCGGTTAGCGAGGGCACAGATACGCAGTATTTT. Based on the CDR3 plus reference TRBV2 and TRBJ2-3, the full variable domain is EPEVTQTPSHQVTQMGQEVILRCVPISNHLYFYWYRQILGQKVEFLVSFYNNEISEKSEIFDDQFSVERPDGSNFTLKIRSTKLEDSAMYFCASSKAVSEGTDTQYFGPGTRLTVL.

The chain uses TRBV20-1 and TRBJ2-7; 7 nucleotides line up with TRBD2. CDR1 is DFQATT, CDR2 SNEGSKA, per germline (reference sequence). The V segment lost 0 bases and the J segment 6 bases; nucleotides outside the gene matches: 11. The CDR3 covers 15 residues. CDR3 in amino acids: CSARDLAETPSEQYF. Here the CDR3 DNA reads TGCAGTGCTAGAGATCTAGCGGAAACTCCCTCCGAGCAGTACTTC.

This clonotype was recorded many times. The V call is TRBV5-6, the J call TRBJ2-1; possibly TRBD2 for D (6 bases). The CDR3 is 18 residues long. Germline V gene sequence: CDR1 SGHDT, CDR2 YYEEEE. V lost 2 bases to trimming and J lost 0 bases, with 18 bases between them. Here the CDR3 reads CASSFRLRGTSSYNEQFF. The CDR3, as DNA: TGTGCCAGCAGCTTTAGATTGCGGGGAACGAGCTCCTACAATGAGCAGTTCTTC.

This sequence joins TRBV5-4 and TRBJ1-2; no clear D. Per germline, CDR1 SGHNT and CDR2 YYREEE (reference sequence). The CDR3 length is 15 residues. Deletions cut 1 base from V and 2 bases from J, with 12 bases between. CDR3 in DNA: TGTGCCAGCAGCTTGCTTACGGACTTAAACTATGGCTACACCTTC. This codes for CASSLLTDLNYGYTF.

This clonotype was detected ten times or more. The chain links TRBV27 to TRBJ2-2; 7 bases fit TRBD1. Trimming cost V 5 bases and J 6 bases; bases outside gene matches: 3. This CDR3 is 13 amino acids long. The germline V gene encodes CDR1 MNHEY and CDR2 SMNVEV (reference sequence). CDR3 bases: TGTGCCAGCAGTAGGGGGCGGTCCGGGGAGCTGTTTTTT. It yields the protein CASSRGRSGELFF.

This clonotype occurred a few times. V and J are TRBV20-1 and TRBJ2-7, with 7 nucleotides matching TRBD2. The CDR3 is 14 amino acids. V was pared by 3 bases and J by 0 bases, with 5 bases of the junction left unmatched. CDR1 is DFQATT and CDR2 is SNEGSKA in the germline V gene (reference sequence). CDR3 region: CSASKRGSSYEQYF. For the CDR3, the DNA is TGCAGTGCTAGTAAACGCGGGAGCTCCTACGAGCAGTACTTC.

This clonotype was seen only a few times. This sequence joins TRBV19 and TRBJ1-1; a weak D match, TRBD1 (5 bases). The CDR3 sequence is 12 residues long. Germline V CDR1 and CDR2: LNHDA, SQIVND (reference sequence). Trimming took 4 bases from V and 4 from J, leaving 7 bases between them. In DNA, the CDR3 is TGTGCCAGTAGTACAGGGTTCACTGAAGCTTTCTTT. Translating it yields CASSTGFTEAFF.

The V gene is TRBV28, the J gene TRBJ1-2, with a weak D call TRBD1 (5 bases). This CDR3 has 13 amino acids. Trimming removed 5 bases at V and 8 bases at J, with 15 bases between. The germline V gene has CDR1 MDHEN and CDR2 SYDVKM. The CDR3 spells CASSPPSGAGYTF. DNA of the CDR3: TGTGCCAGCAGTCCCCCAAGTGGGGCGGGCTACACCTTC.

This clonotype appeared many times. The V gene is TRBV5-8, the J gene TRBJ2-7; perhaps D is TRBD1 or TRBD2 (5 bases each). CDR1 is SGHTS, CDR2 YDEGEE, per germline. Trimming left V 4 bases short and J 2 bases short, with 19 bases between. This CDR3 region has 16 residues. The CDR3 loop reads CASSPPPGTEPYEQYF. As DNA, the CDR3 is TGTGCCAGCAGCCCACCCCCGGGGACGGAACCCTACGAGCAGTACTTC.

This clonotype occurred many times. The rearrangement joins TRBV6-4 to TRBJ2-6, with D perhaps matching TRBD1 (6 bases). CDR3 length: 15 amino acids. V was trimmed by 9 bases and J by 2 bases, leaving 14 bases between them. Germline CDR1 and CDR2: MRHNA and SNTAGT. CDR3: CARHRVLPGANVLTF. CDR3 bases: TGTGCCAGACACAGGGTGCTCCCTGGGGCCAACGTCCTGACTTTC.

The chain couples TRBV5-1 to TRBJ1-1; D is perhaps TRBD1 (5 bases). CDR1 and CDR2 (germline): SGHRS, YFSETQ. V gave up 4 bases and J gave up 6 bases, with 19 bases separating them. The CDR3 runs to 15 residues. The CDR3, as DNA: TGCGCCAGCAGCCGGGCGGCAGGGAATTTACCTGAAGCTTTCTTT. It encodes CASSRAAGNLPEAFF. The full variable domain, with the rest looked up from reference TRBV5-1 and TRBJ1-1, is KAGVTQTPRYLIKTRGQQVTLSCSPISGHRSVSWYQQTPGQGLQFLFEYFSETQRNKGNFPGRFSGRQFSNSRSEMNVSTLELGDSALYLCASSRAAGNLPEAFFGQGTRLTVV.

The chain links TRBV9 to TRBJ2-5, with no clear D. There are 14 residues in the CDR3. With 6 bases removed from V and 0 bases from J, the gap between germline ends came to 12 bases. Germline V gives CDR1 SGDLS, CDR2 YYNGEE. CDR3 sequence (DNA): TGTGCCAGCATTAGAAAGGGATACCAAGAGACCCAGTACTTC. This codes for CASIRKGYQETQYF.

This rearrangement joins TRBV6-2 or TRBV6-3 to TRBJ2-1, with D possibly being TRBD1 or TRBD2 (6 bases each). CDR1 and CDR2 from the germline V gene are MNHEY and SVGEGT. The CDR3 runs 16 residues. V was clipped by 6 bases and J by 7 bases, with 22 bases between them. CDR3 loop: CASSRGFAGTLNEQFF. CDR3 sequence (DNA): TGTGCCAGCAGCAGGGGATTTGCGGGGACTTTAAATGAGCAGTTCTTC.

About this clonotype: Likely a read error: the CDR3 ends without its conserved phenylalanine or tryptophan. This sequence joins TRBV6-1 and TRBJ2-7; a weak D match, TRBD1 (5 bases). Germline V gene data show CDR1 as MNHNS and CDR2 as SASEGT. The CDR3 spans 14 residues. CDR3: CACTDSYPSYEQYL. The DNA for the CDR3 is TGTGCTTGCACCGACAGTTACCCATCCTACGAGCAGTACTTG.

V is TRBV12-3 or TRBV12-4 and J is TRBJ1-2; 7 nucleotides match TRBD1. This CDR3 has 15 residues. V dropped 6 bases and J dropped 3; count of bases not matched to a gene: 10. The CDR3, as DNA: TGTGCCAGCAGACGGACAGGAGATGGAGACTATGGCTACACCTTC. Translated, it gives CASRRTGDGDYGYTF.

This clonotype has more than one count but fewer than ten. This sequence joins TRBV6-5 and TRBJ2-7; 12 positions agree with TRBD2. The CDR3 totals 16 residues. Per the germline V gene, CDR1 is MNHEY and CDR2 is SVGAGI. The V and J ends lost 5 bases and 5 bases, in that order; junction bases with no gene match: 10. CDR3: CASSPSTSGRTHEQYF. DNA of the CDR3: TGTGCCAGCAGTCCTTCGACTAGCGGGAGAACCCACGAGCAGTACTTC.

A single count supports this clonotype. The rearrangement uses TRBV7-3 and TRBJ2-1; TRBD2 aligns across 11 bases. Germline values: CDR1 SGHTA, CDR2 FQGTGA. V was pared by 1 base and J by 7 bases, with 12 bases of the junction left unmatched. The CDR3 is 18 residues long. The CDR3 spells CASSLSSGLAGQGNEQFF. The CDR3 DNA reads as TGTGCCAGCAGCTTAAGTTCCGGACTAGCGGGCCAAGGGAATGAGCAGTTCTTC.

This clonotype has at least ten counts. This chain links TRBV29-1 with TRBJ1-3; D is undetermined. Germline CDR1 SQVTM, CDR2 ANQGSEA. This CDR3 region has 16 residues. Trimming left V 0 bases short and J 0 bases short, with 12 bases between. CDR3 DNA sequence: TGCAGCGTTGAAGATCGGGTCCCTTACTCTGGAAACACCATATATTTT. Translating gives CSVEDRVPYSGNTIYF.

As to this clonotype: The missing conserved phenylalanine or tryptophan at the end of this CDR3 makes a read error likely. The DNA for the CDR3 is TGTGCCAGCAGCCGGGACAGCGAAGCTTTCTAT. The encoded protein is CASSRDSEAFY. V and J are TRBV6-5 and TRBJ1-1, with TRBD1 matching 7 bases. Germline trimming cut 6 bases from V and 8 bases from J; bases unmatched to any gene: 3. The germline gives CDR1 MNHEY, CDR2 SVGAGI. This CDR3 spans 11 amino acids.

On this clonotype: With a much larger clone just one base away, this may be a read error. This chain joins TRBV29-1 and TRBJ2-2; no clear D. V lost 7 bases and J lost 3, with 9 bases in between. The CDR3 covers 12 residues. Per germline, CDR1 SQVTM and CDR2 ANQGSEA. The CDR3: CSADKDTGELFF. CDR3 bases: TGCAGCGCTGATAAGGACACCGGGGAGCTGTTTTTT.

In regard to this clonotype: This may be a read error, as it is one base from a much larger clone. This chain joins TRBV7-2 and TRBJ2-5; 10 positions match TRBD2. Germline lookup yields CDR1 SGHTA and CDR2 FQGNSA. This CDR3 has 15 amino acids. V dropped 4 bases and J dropped 5; count of bases not matched to a gene: 7. Written as DNA, the CDR3 is TGTGCCAGCAGCTCAGCGGGGGGGCCATGGGAGACCCAGTACTTC. Amino acids: CASSSAGGPWETQYF.

At least ten counts were recorded for this clonotype. This rearrangement joins TRBV20-1 to TRBJ2-3, with 7 bases matching TRBD1. V lost 6 bases to trimming and J lost 2 bases; unmatched junction nucleotides: 5. Germline CDR1 is DFQATT and CDR2 is SNEGSKA (reference sequence). The length of the CDR3 is 13 residues. The chain's CDR3 is CSAGTVFTDTQYF. In DNA, the CDR3 is TGCAGTGCCGGGACAGTCTTCACAGATACGCAGTATTTT.

This rearrangement joins TRBV27 to TRBJ2-3, with D unresolved. Germline CDR1 reads MNHEY; CDR2 reads SMNVEV (reference sequence). The V gene lost 1 base and the J gene lost 0 bases, with 14 bases spanning the gap. CDR3 length: 17 residues. The CDR3 spells CASSLFRAPGSTDTQYF. As DNA, the CDR3 is TGTGCCAGCAGTTTATTCAGAGCGCCTGGTAGCACAGATACGCAGTATTTT.

This clonotype showed up many times. In DNA form, the CDR3 reads TGCAGTGCCCCACCGAGGGCCTTCAATCAGCCCCAGCATTTT. Protein: CSAPPRAFNQPQHF. The chain carries TRBV20-1 and TRBJ1-5; D gene unclear. The CDR3 loop spans 14 amino acids. Per the germline V gene, CDR1 is DFQATT and CDR2 is SNEGSKA (reference sequence). Trimming pared 6 bases from V and 3 bases from J, leaving 15 bases between.